The present T cell receptor beta chain was sequenced within a study of vaccination and CD4 T cells after COVID-19. On the study more broadly: A few convalescent patients underwent sampling at day 14 and then at days 161 to 241 post-vaccination, the study reports. Study conclusions and caveats: Convalescent patients displayed a median roughly 88% of reactive clones emerging only post-vaccination. For convalescent patients, 304 of the 307 vaccine-specific clones analyzed were classified as spike mono-reactive.

At the Johns Hopkins FTIC core, DNA taken from cultured CD4+ T cells was sequenced by way of the Oncomine TCR Beta short-read assay. Each CDR3 protein is one row after TCRdb ran MiXCR on the PCR reads. The sample lists around 20,000 distinct CDR3 sequences, 35% to 40% occurring once. Comments on this clonotype: The antigen is undetermined.

Trimming left V 3 bases short and J 2 bases short, with 15 bases between. CDR3 length: 16 amino acids. Germline V gene data show CDR1 as MNHNS and CDR2 as SASEGT. Time point here: late sampling 161 to 241 days after vaccination in a few convalescent patients. Sample treatment: roughly 10-day PBMC culture with coronavirus spike peptide pools or control peptides (ViraFEST assay). The starting material was CD4+ T cells from blood, cultured in vitro, obtained about 7 months after SARS-CoV-2 vaccination. This chain joins TRBV6-1 and TRBJ2-3; D assignment may be TRBD1 or TRBD2 (6 bases each). The sequence was obtained from a human donor who had recovered from COVID-19. The CDR3 region is CASSDFRGGATDTQYF. CDR3 nucleotides: TGTGCCAGCAGTGATTTCAGGGGAGGAGCCACAGATACGCAGTATTTT.